The present T cell receptor (beta chain) was sequenced within a study of identical twins. CDR1 is SEHNR, CDR2 FQNEAQ, per germline (reference sequence). This CDR3 region has 12 residues. The V and J ends lost 7 bases and 1 base respectively, with 7 bases between them. Template switching added a universal primer binding site, and final cDNA carried unique molecular identifiers. TCRdb re-called the 5' RACE reads with MiXCR, one entry per CDR3 protein. There are about 190,000 distinct CDR3 sequences in the sample; 15% occur only once, and 40% lies in the top ten. These data are also associated with another study on T cells expressing NK-cell markers. That work contributes: These same clonotypes (in several donors) also led the CD3+CD56-NKG2C+ fraction. Whether expanded NKG2C+ T cell clones were HCMV-specific remained unclear.

The receptor comes from a woman aged 18 to 35 in good health. The V call is TRBV7-9, the J call TRBJ2-5, with D perhaps TRBD1 or TRBD2 (5 bases each). The sequencing input was CD8+ T cells sorted from blood. CDR3 nucleotides: TGTGCCAGCACCGGGGCCCAAGAGACCCAGTACTTC. Amino acid sequence: CASTGAQETQYF.